These 21 T cell receptor beta chains were sequenced from one sample in a study of CD8+CD57+ T cells in acquired aplastic anemia. Patients who underwent sequencing had shown CD8+CD57+ cell expansion by flow cytometry. TCR beta VDJ and CDR3 were profiled, and genomic DNA was the template. TCRdb reprocessed the reads via MiXCR and lists one record per CDR3 protein. The sample gives approximately 190,000 distinct CDR3 sequences, roughly half of which show up once; 9.7% is in the top ten. The source material was sorted CD4+, CD8+, or CD8+CD57+ T cells (not recorded which) from PBMCs. Source of these receptors: a human donor with aplastic anemia.

This clonotype was seen a handful of times. This sequence joins TRBV5-1 and TRBJ2-3; the D is unclear. The germline CDR1 and CDR2 sequences are SGHRS and YFSETQ. Trimming took 4 bases from V and 4 from J, leaving 19 bases between them. The CDR3 runs 16 residues. CDR3 sequence (DNA): TGCGCCAGCAGCCCTGGAACCCCCTTCGGCCCAGATACGCAGTATTTT. It codes for CASSPGTPFGPDTQYF.

To note about this clonotype: A much more abundant neighbour one base away suggests this may be a read error. This chain uses TRBV5-1 with TRBJ1-4, with 8 bases fitting TRBD1. Germline CDR1 reads SGHRS; CDR2 reads YFSETQ. Trimming took 7 bases from V and 5 from J; bases not matched to a gene: 7. This CDR3 is built from 14 residues. CDR3 DNA: TGCGCCAGCGCCTTGGGACAGGCGAATGAAAAACTGTTTTTT. Translating it yields CASALGQANEKLFF.

The chain carries TRBV10-3 and TRBJ1-5; TRBD1 aligns across 7 bases. CDR3 length equals 14 residues. From germline, CDR1 is ENHRY and CDR2 SYGVKD. After removal of 6 bases from V and 3 bases from J, the junction contained 5 bases not matched to a gene. CDR3 DNA: TGTGCCATCAGATCGGACAGGATCAATCAGCCCCAGCATTTT. It yields the protein CAIRSDRINQPQHF.

This clonotype was observed at least ten times. The rearrangement uses TRBV5-4 and TRBJ2-5; TRBD2 might be the D (5 bases). Germline CDR1 SGHNT, CDR2 YYREEE (reference sequence). V dropped 0 bases and J dropped 3 bases, with 9 bases sitting between them. This CDR3 is 14 amino acids long. The CDR3 nucleotides are TGTGCCAGCAGCTTGGGGACTGGAAAAGAGACCCAGTACTTC. Amino acid sequence: CASSLGTGKETQYF. The full variable domain, with the rest looked up from reference TRBV5-4 and TRBJ2-5, is ETGVTQSPTHLIKTRGQQVTLRCSSQSGHNTVSWYQQALGQGPQFIFQYYREEENGRGNFPPRFSGLQFPNYSSELNVNALELDDSALYLCASSLGTGKETQYFGPGTRLLVL.

The DNA of the CDR3 is TGTGCCAGCAGTTTACGCCACCAACAGGGCTGGCGCAATCAGCCCCAGCATTTT. Its protein is CASSLRHQQGWRNQPQHF. The rearrangement links TRBV12-3 or TRBV12-4 to TRBJ1-5; maybe TRBD1 (6 bases). Trimming removed 2 bases at V and 2 bases at J, with 19 bases between. The CDR3 has 18 amino acids.

The rearrangement uses TRBV29-1 and TRBJ2-5, with D perhaps assigned TRBD1 or TRBD2 (6 bases each). V lost 3 bases and J lost 2, with 13 bases in between. Germline loops: CDR1 SQVTM, CDR2 ANQGSEA. The CDR3 has 14 residues. The CDR3 spells CSVEDGGPQETQYF. As DNA, the CDR3 is TGCAGCGTTGAGGACGGGGGCCCTCAAGAGACCCAGTACTTC.

This clonotype was seen more than once but under ten times. A much larger clone lies a single base off, so this may be a read error. The V call is TRBV9, the J call TRBJ2-1; TRBD2 aligns across 13 bases. The CDR3 sequence is 15 residues long. Germline loops: CDR1 SGDLS, CDR2 YYNGEE. The CDR3 here is CAGSALAGGPHEQFF. The CDR3 nucleotides read TGTGCCGGCAGCGCACTAGCGGGAGGGCCCCATGAGCAGTTCTTC.

The chain combines TRBV7-9 with TRBJ1-5; no clear D. Germline V gene sequence: CDR1 SEHNR, CDR2 FQNEAQ (reference sequence). V shed 1 base and J shed 8 bases, with 6 bases lying between them. CDR3 size: 12 residues. CDR3 DNA: TGTGCCAGCAGCTTAGGGGGTGAGCCCCAGCATTTT. This sequence encodes CASSLGGEPQHF.

The sample holds many counts of this clonotype. This chain links TRBV6-1 with TRBJ1-6; D remains unclear. Germline V CDR1 and CDR2: MNHNS, SASEGT. Trimming left V 9 bases short and J 2 bases short, with 23 bases between. The CDR3 runs to 18 residues. CDR3 region: CASTKRPSGHTYNSPLHF. CDR3 nucleotides: TGTGCCAGTACTAAAAGACCCTCCGGGCATACCTATAATTCACCCCTCCACTTT.

This clonotype has ten or more counts. A single base separates this from a much larger clone, so it may be a read error. The V gene is TRBV2, the J gene TRBJ1-5; no clear D. Germline V gives CDR1 SNHLY, CDR2 FYNNEI. The CDR3 consists of 13 residues. The CDR3 bases are TGTGCCAGCAGTGCGGGGTTCAATCGGCCCCAGCATTTT. Protein product: CASSAGFNRPQHF.

This clonotype was seen ten or more times. The genes are TRBV11-3 and TRBJ2-1; D is unresolved. V dropped 5 bases and J dropped 7 bases, with 9 bases sitting between them. Per the germline V gene, CDR1 is SGHNT and CDR2 is YENEEA. This CDR3 contains 12 residues. CDR3 sequence reads: CASSAGLNEQFF. DNA of the CDR3: TGTGCCAGCAGCGCCGGTCTTAATGAGCAGTTCTTC.

This sequence joins TRBV25-1 and TRBJ2-7, with a tentative D call TRBD2 (6 bases). V was trimmed by 8 bases and J by 2 bases, leaving 7 bases between them. This CDR3 is 11 amino acids long. Germline CDR1 and CDR2: MGHDK and SYGVNS. The CDR3 coding sequence is TGTGCCAGCGCGGGGACCTACGAGCAGTACTTC. Residues: CASAGTYEQYF.

A note on this clonotype: Compared with germline, one end of the junction differs, possibly owing to a read error. The CDR3 sequence is CATSDRDQLQHF. The CDR3 bases are TGTGCCACCAGTGATCGGGATCAGCTCCAGCACTTT. The chain has TRBV24-1 and TRBJ1-5; no clear D. CDR1 and CDR2 from the germline V gene are KGHDR and SFDVKD. There are 12 residues in the CDR3.

The rearrangement uses TRBV6-5 and TRBJ2-5; 7 nucleotides line up with TRBD1. The CDR3 sequence is 14 residues long. Trimming took 6 bases from V and 1 from J; bases not matched to a gene: 5. Germline CDR1 MNHEY, CDR2 SVGAGI. DNA of the CDR3: TGTGCCAGCAGCGACAGGGTGGGCCAAGAGACCCAGTACTTC. As protein: CASSDRVGQETQYF.

V and J are TRBV11-2 and TRBJ2-7; 7 bases match TRBD1. J gave up 5 bases and V 5 bases, and 6 bases lay outside the gene matches. Germline loops: CDR1 SGHAT, CDR2 FQNNGV. The CDR3 contains 13 residues. The CDR3 DNA follows: TGTGCCAGCAGCGACGGGACAGTCAACGAGCAGTACTTC. Amino acid sequence: CASSDGTVNEQYF. The whole variable domain, remainder taken from reference TRBV11-2 and TRBJ2-7, is EAGVAQSPRYKIIEKRQSVAFWCNPISGHATLYWYQQILGQGPKLLIQFQNNGVVDDSQLPKDRFSAERLKGVDSTLKIQPAKLEDSAVYLCASSDGTVNEQYFGPGTRLTVT.

This clonotype was recorded at least ten times. V gene TRBV4-3 combines with J gene TRBJ2-7; D not resolved. V lost 0 bases to trimming and J lost 0 bases, with 12 bases between them. This CDR3 has 16 amino acids. Looked up from germline, CDR1 is LGHNA and CDR2 is YSLEER. CDR3 in amino acids: CASSQDRGGTSYEQYF. The CDR3 DNA follows: TGCGCCAGCAGCCAAGATCGCGGCGGTACCTCCTACGAGCAGTACTTC.

In this sample, this clonotype turned up a few times. This chain joins TRBV15 and TRBJ2-7, with 8 bases identical to TRBD1. The germline V gene encodes CDR1 LNHNV and CDR2 YYDKDF (reference sequence). V lost 5 bases and J lost 7; bases outside the gene matches: 7. The CDR3 is 13 amino acids. The CDR3 DNA reads as TGTGCCACCAGCTCCCCAGGGGGCCTTGAGCAGTACTTC. Protein sequence: CATSSPGGLEQYF.

This clonotype was seen a few times. The chain carries TRBV5-4 and TRBJ1-3; D call uncertain. Germline CDR1 and CDR2: SGHNT and YYREEE (reference sequence). The CDR3 contains 16 residues. V gave up 0 bases and J gave up 2 bases, with 12 bases separating them. The CDR3: CASSLDGRAPGNTIYF. In DNA form, the CDR3 reads TGTGCCAGCAGCTTGGATGGGAGGGCCCCTGGAAACACCATATATTTT. Complete variable domain (other parts from reference TRBV5-4 and TRBJ1-3): ETGVTQSPTHLIKTRGQQVTLRCSSQSGHNTVSWYQQALGQGPQFIFQYYREEENGRGNFPPRFSGLQFPNYSSELNVNALELDDSALYLCASSLDGRAPGNTIYFGEGSWLTVV.

The V gene is TRBV19, the J gene TRBJ1-5; D not resolved. The CDR3 runs to 14 residues. Germline assignment: CDR1 LNHDA and CDR2 SQIVND (reference sequence). V was trimmed by 5 bases and J by 2 bases, leaving 10 bases between them. CDR3 sequence: CASSFGVGNQPQHF. DNA of the CDR3: TGTGCCAGTAGTTTCGGAGTGGGCAATCAGCCCCAGCATTTT.

This clonotype was recorded at least ten times. The chain employs TRBV11-2 and TRBJ2-7; 13 positions match TRBD2. V shed 6 bases, J shed 3 bases, and the junction held 8 bases outside the gene matches. This CDR3 spans 16 amino acids. Germline values: CDR1 SGHAT, CDR2 FQNNGV. In DNA, the CDR3 is TGTGCCAGCAGTCGAGACGGACTAGCGGGGGTCTACGAGCAGTACTTC. Its translation: CASSRDGLAGVYEQYF.

Note on this clonotype: A read error may be the cause here, since a much bigger clone is one base away. The final CDR3 position lacks the conserved phenylalanine or tryptophan, pointing to a likely read error. The CDR3 region is CASSLDRGSGYGYTV. CDR3 DNA sequence: TGTGCCAGCAGCTTGGACAGGGGTTCAGGCTATGGCTACACCGTC. The chain combines TRBV7-2 with TRBJ1-2; 9 nucleotides match TRBD1. J was trimmed by 4 bases and V by 3 bases; bases with no gene match: 6. The CDR3 runs to 15 residues. Germline CDR1 SGHTA, CDR2 FQGNSA.